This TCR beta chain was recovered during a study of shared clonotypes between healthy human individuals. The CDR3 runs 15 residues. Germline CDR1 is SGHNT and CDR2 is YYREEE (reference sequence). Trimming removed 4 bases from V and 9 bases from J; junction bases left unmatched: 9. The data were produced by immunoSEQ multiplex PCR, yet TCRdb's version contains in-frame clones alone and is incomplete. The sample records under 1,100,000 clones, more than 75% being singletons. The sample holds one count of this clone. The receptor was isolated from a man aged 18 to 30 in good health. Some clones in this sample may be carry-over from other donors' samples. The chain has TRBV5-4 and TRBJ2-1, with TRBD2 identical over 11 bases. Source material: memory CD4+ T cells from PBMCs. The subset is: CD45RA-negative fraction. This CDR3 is CASSRPLAGAGEQFF. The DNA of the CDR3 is TGTGCCAGCAGCCGCCCACTAGCGGGAGCAGGTGAGCAGTTCTTC.